Reported below is one TCR beta chain. Its antigen is still unknown. The sample belongs to a study of CD4+ T cells in melanoma. General observations from the study: CD8+ T cell, macrophage and B cell function reportedly correlated with neoantigen-specific CD4+ T cells.

Germline V CDR1 and CDR2: MNHEY, SMNVEV (reference sequence). V shed 3 bases and J shed 8 bases, with 17 bases lying between them. The CDR3 loop spans 15 amino acids. Clones were sequenced by immunoSEQ multiplex PCR, and TCRdb holds only the in-frame ones, with some missing. The sample lists over 130,000 clones, over 90% seen once, with over 1.5% in the top ten. This sequence joins TRBV27 and TRBJ2-1; D call uncertain. This sequence was found in a human donor with melanoma. The CDR3 DNA is TGTGCCAGCAGTTTGGAAGGTCGTACCCGGGATGAGCAGTTCTTC. Translated, it gives CASSLEGRTRDEQFF.